The source of this TCR beta chain is a study of T-cell reconstitution after alpha-beta-depleted transplantation in children. Study outcomes and limitations: Recipient T cells and thymic progenitors that survived were the source of the high TCRbeta diversity seen at day 60 in some patients. Newly generated T cells supplied most T-cell counts and diversity one year post-transplant. Reportedly, only several hundred clones from non-depleted graft cells drove alpha-beta T-cell counts at about two months.

About this clonotype: The antigen remains undetermined.

The CDR3 is 18 amino acids. Looked up from germline, CDR1 is MNHEY and CDR2 is SVGAGI. The junction had 21 bases not matched to a gene; V was cut back by 4 bases and J by 10 bases. Unique molecular identifiers were incorporated during preparation of the TCRbeta library. TCRdb redid the calling of the PCR reads with MiXCR, one entry per CDR3 protein. The table lists around 94,000 distinct CDR3 sequences, around 6% of them singletons. The receptor's source is a female patient between 2 and 15 years old who had a stem cell transplant for Fanconi anemia, so the T cells may come from the graft donor. The rearrangement links TRBV6-5 to TRBJ2-5; TRBD2 agrees at 10 bases. The material was PBMCs, mostly from graft donor cells, obtained 60 days after TCRalphabeta/CD19-depleted stem cell transplant. For the CDR3, the DNA is TGTGCCAGCAGTTCCCAATCGCCGGGACTAGCGCGCCCGTTGGGCCAGTACTTC. Protein sequence: CASSSQSPGLARPLGQYF.